This T cell receptor beta chain was found in a study of cytomegalovirus exposure and HLA in healthy donors. About the research overall: One earlier analysis, a look at roughly 170 million T cells, found around 110 million unique TCR beta sequences.

Note on this clone: Its antigen is not known.

Whole-study results and caveats: In an earlier analysis, about 87% or about 30%: the productive usage of most TCR beta V segments. Presence/absence comparisons presumed near-even sequencing depth among donors.

All donors participated as healthy donors of bone marrow. Use of 60 Vbeta and 13 Jbeta primers characterized the PCR. Sequencing was performed with immunoSEQ multiplex PCR; in TCRdb, only in-frame clones are kept and a portion is missing. The profile shows a few hundred thousand clones, over 85% of them singletons. The CDR3 contains 14 residues. Trimming left V 6 bases short and J 1 base short, with 15 bases between. In germline, CDR1 is SQVTM, CDR2 ANQGSEA. This TCR came from a woman aged 18-29 years in good health and CMV-seronegative. V usage is TRBV29-1 and J usage is TRBJ1-1, with D possibly being TRBD1 (6 bases). Sequences were obtained from PBMCs. CDR3 loop: CSVNTGFPNTEAFF. DNA for the CDR3: TGCAGCGTCAACACAGGGTTCCCGAACACTGAAGCTTTCTTT.